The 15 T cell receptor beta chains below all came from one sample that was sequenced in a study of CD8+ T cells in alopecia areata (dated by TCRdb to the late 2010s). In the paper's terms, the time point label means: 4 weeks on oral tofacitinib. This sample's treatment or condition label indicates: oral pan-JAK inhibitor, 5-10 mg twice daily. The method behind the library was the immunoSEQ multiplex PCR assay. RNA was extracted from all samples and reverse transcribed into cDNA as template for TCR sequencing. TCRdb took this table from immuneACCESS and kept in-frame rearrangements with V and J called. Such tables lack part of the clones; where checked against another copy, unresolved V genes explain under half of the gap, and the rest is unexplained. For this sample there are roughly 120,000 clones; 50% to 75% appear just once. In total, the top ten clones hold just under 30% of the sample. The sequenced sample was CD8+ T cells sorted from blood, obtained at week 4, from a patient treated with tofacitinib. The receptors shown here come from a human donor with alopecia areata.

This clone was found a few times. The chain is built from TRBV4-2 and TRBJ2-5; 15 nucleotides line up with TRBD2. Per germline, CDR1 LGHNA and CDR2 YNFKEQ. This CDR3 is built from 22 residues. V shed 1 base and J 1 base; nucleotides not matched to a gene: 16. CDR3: CASSQAPQSGTSGGNLQETQYF. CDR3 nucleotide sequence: TGTGCCAGCAGCCAAGCTCCCCAGTCCGGGACTAGCGGGGGGAACCTCCAAGAGACCCAGTACTTC.

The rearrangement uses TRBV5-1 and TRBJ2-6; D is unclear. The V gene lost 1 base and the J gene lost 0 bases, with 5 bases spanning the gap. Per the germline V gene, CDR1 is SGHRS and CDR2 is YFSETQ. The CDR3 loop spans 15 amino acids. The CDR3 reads CASSLPDSGANVLTF. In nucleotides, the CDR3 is TGCGCCAGCAGCTTGCCGGACTCTGGGGCCAACGTCCTGACTTTC.

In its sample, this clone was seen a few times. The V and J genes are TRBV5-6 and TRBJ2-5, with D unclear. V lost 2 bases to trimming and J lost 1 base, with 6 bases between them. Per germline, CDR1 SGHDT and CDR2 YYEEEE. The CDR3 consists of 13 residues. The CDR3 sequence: CASSLLVQETQYF. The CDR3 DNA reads TGTGCCAGCAGCTTATTGGTCCAAGAGACCCAGTACTTC. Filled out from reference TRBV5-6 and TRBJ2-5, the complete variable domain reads DAGVTQSPTHLIKTRGQQVTLRCSPKSGHDTVSWYQQALGQGPQFIFQYYEEEERQRGNFPDRFSGHQFPNYSSELNVNALLLGDSALYLCASSLLVQETQYFGPGTRLLVL.

In DNA, the CDR3 is TGTGCCAGCAGCCCCGGACGGGCGGGCTATGGCTACACCTTC. It yields the protein CASSPGRAGYGYTF. The chain combines TRBV27 with TRBJ1-2; D is unresolved. V dropped 6 bases and J dropped 4 bases, with 15 bases sitting between them. The CDR3 is 14 amino acids. CDR1 is MNHEY, CDR2 SMNVEV, per germline (reference sequence).

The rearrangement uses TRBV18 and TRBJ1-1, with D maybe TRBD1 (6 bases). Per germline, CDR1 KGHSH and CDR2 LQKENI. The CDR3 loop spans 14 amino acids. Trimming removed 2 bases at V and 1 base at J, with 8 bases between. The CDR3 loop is CASSPADRNTEAFF. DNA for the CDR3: TGTGCCAGCTCACCAGCGGACAGGAACACTGAAGCTTTCTTT. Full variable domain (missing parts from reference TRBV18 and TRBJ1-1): NAGVMQNPRHLVRRRGQEARLRCSPMKGHSHVYWYRQLPEEGLKFMVYLQKENIIDESGMPKERFSAEFPKEGPSILRIQQVVRGDSAAYFCASSPADRNTEAFFGQGTRLTVV.

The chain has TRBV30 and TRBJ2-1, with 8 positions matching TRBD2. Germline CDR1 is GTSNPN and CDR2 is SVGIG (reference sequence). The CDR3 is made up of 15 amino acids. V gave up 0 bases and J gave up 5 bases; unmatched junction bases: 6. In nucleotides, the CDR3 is TGTGCCTGGAGTGTAGGGGGACTAGTGAACAATGAGCAGTTCTTC. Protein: CAWSVGGLVNNEQFF.

CDR3 residues: CAWRSERVSYGYTF. CDR3 nucleotides: TGTGCCTGGAGGTCCGAAAGGGTCTCCTATGGCTACACCTTC. The chain has TRBV30 and TRBJ1-2; unclear D gene. Germline V gene data show CDR1 as GTSNPN and CDR2 as SVGIG (reference sequence). The V end lost 3 bases, the J end lost 4 bases, and 15 bases lay between the germline ends. CDR3 length: 14 amino acids.

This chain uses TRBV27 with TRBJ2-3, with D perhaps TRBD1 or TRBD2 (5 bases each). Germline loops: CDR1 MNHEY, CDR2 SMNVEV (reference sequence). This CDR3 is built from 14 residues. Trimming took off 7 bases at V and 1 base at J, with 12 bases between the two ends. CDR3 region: CASMSVGGTDTQYF. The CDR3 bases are TGTGCCAGCATGTCCGTGGGGGGCACAGATACGCAGTATTTT.

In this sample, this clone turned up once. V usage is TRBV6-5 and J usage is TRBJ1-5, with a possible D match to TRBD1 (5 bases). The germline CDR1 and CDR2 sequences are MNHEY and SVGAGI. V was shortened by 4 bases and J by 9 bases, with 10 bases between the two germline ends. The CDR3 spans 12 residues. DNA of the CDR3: TGTGCCAGCAGTTCCCGGGGGGGGCCCCAGCATTTT. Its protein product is CASSSRGGPQHF.

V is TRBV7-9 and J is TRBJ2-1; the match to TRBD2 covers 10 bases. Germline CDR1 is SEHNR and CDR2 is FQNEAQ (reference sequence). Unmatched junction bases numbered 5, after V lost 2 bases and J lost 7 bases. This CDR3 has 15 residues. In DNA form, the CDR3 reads TGTGCCAGCAGCTTATTAGCGGGGGGTTATAATGAGCAGTTCTTC. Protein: CASSLLAGGYNEQFF.

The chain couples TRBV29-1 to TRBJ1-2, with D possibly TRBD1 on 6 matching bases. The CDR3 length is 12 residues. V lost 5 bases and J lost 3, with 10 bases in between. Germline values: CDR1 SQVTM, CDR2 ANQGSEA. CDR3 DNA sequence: TGCAGCGTTACAGGGTACGACTATGGCTACACCTTC. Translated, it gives CSVTGYDYGYTF.

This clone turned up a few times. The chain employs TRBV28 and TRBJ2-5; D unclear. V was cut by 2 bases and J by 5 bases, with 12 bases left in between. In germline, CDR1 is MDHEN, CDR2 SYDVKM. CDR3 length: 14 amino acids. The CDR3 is CASSLLVERETQYF. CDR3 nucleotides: TGTGCCAGCAGTTTACTGGTGGAGAGGGAGACCCAGTACTTC.

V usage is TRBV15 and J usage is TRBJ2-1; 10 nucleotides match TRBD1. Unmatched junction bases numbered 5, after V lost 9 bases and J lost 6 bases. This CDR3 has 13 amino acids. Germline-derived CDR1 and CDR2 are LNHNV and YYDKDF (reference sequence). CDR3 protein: CATGTGAFNEQFF. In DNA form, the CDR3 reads TGTGCCACAGGGACAGGGGCTTTCAATGAGCAGTTCTTC.

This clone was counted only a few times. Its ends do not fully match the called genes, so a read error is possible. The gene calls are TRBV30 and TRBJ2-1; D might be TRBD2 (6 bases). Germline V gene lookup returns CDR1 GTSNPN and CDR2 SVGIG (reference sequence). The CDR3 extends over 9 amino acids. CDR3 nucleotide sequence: TGTGCCTGGAGGGAGGGAGAGCTCTTC. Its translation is CAWREGELF.

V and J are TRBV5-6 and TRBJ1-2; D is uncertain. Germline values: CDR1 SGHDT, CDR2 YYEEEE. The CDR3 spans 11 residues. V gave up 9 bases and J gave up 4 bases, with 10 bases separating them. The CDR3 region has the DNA TGTGCCACTAGCTCGGGCTATGGCTACACCTTC. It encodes CATSSGYGYTF.